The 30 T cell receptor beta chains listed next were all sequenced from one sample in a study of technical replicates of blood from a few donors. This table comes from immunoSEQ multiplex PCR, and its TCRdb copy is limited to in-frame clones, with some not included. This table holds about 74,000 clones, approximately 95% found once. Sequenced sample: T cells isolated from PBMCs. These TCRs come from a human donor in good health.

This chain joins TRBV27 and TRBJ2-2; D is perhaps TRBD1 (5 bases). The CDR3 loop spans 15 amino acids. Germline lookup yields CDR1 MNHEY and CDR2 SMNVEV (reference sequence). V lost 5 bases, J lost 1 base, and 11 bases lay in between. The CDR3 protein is CASSDSTLNTGELFF. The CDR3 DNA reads TGTGCCAGCAGTGACAGTACCCTGAACACCGGGGAGCTGTTTTTT.

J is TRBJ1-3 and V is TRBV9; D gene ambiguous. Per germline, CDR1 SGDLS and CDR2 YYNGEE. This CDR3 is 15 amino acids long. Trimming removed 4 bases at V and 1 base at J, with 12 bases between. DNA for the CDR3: TGTGCCAGCAGCCCTTCGACTCGGTCTGGAAACACCATATATTTT. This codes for CASSPSTRSGNTIYF.

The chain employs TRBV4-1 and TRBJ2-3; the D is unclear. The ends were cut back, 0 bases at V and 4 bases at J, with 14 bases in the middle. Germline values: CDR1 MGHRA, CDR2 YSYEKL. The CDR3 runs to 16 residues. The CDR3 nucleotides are TGCGCCAGCAGCCAAGATAAGACAAGTCACGCAGATACGCAGTATTTT. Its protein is CASSQDKTSHADTQYF.

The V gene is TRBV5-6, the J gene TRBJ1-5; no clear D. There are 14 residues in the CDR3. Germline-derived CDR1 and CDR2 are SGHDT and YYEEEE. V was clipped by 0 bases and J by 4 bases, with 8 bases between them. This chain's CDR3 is CASSLGGRNQPQHF. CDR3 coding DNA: TGTGCCAGCAGCTTGGGTGGCAGGAATCAGCCCCAGCATTTT.

CDR3 region: CASSAGLAGTEAFF. For the CDR3, the DNA is TGTGCCAGTAGTGCGGGCCTAGCAGGAACTGAAGCTTTCTTT. The chain couples TRBV19 to TRBJ1-1; D is ambiguous. The V end lost 5 bases, the J end lost 5 bases, and 15 bases lay between the germline ends. The CDR3 is 14 residues long. Germline V gives CDR1 LNHDA, CDR2 SQIVND (reference sequence).

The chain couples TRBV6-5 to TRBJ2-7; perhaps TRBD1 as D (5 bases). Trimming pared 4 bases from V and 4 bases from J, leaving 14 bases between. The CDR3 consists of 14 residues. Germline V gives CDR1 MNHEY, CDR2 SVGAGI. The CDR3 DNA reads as TGTGCCAGCAGTTTTCAGGGTTCTATGTACGAGCAGTACTTC. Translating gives CASSFQGSMYEQYF.

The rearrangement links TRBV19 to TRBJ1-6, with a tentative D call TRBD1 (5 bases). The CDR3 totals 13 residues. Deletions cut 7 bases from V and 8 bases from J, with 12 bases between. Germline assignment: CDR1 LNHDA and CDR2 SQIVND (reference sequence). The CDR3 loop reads CASTPRGDSPLHF. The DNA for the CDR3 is TGTGCCAGTACCCCCCGGGGGGATTCACCCCTCCACTTT.

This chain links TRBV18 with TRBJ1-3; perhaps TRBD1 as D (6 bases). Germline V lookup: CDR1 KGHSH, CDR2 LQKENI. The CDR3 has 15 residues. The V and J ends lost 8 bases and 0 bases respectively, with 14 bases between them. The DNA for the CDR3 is TGTGCCAGCCACAAGGGGGGGAGCTCTGGAAACACCATATATTTT. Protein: CASHKGGSSGNTIYF.

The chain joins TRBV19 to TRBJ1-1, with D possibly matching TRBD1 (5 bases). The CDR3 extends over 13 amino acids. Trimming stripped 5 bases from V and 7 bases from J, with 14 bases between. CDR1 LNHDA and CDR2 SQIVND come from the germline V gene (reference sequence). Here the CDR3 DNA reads TGTGCCAGTAGTTATAGTGGGGCAGGTGAAGCTTTCTTT. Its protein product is CASSYSGAGEAFF.

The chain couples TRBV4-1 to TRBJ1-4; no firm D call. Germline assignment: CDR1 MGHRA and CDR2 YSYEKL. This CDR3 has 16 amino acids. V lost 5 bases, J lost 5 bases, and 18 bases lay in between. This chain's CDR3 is CASSYRGQRKNEKLFF. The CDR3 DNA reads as TGCGCCAGCAGCTACCGAGGGCAAAGGAAAAATGAAAAACTGTTTTTT.

The CDR3 is CASSGREAGVTDTQYF. The CDR3 nucleotides read TGCGCCAGCAGCGGCCGTGAAGCGGGGGTCACAGATACGCAGTATTTT. The chain is built from TRBV10-1 and TRBJ2-3, with 8 bases matching TRBD2. V lost 6 bases to trimming and J lost 2 bases; unmatched junction nucleotides: 10. Germline V lookup: CDR1 WNHNN, CDR2 SYGVQD (reference sequence). The CDR3 extends over 16 amino acids.

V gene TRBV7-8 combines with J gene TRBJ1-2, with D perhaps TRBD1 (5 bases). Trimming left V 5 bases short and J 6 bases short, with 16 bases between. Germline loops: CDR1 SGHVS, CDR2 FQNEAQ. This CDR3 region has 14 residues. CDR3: CASSPPGLKNGYTF. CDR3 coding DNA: TGTGCCAGCAGCCCACCGGGACTGAAGAATGGCTACACCTTC.

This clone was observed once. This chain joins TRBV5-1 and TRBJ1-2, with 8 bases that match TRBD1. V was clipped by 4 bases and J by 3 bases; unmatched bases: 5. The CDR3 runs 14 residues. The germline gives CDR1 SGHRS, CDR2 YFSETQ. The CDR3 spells CASSEGQGDYGYTF. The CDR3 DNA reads TGCGCCAGCAGCGAAGGACAGGGCGACTATGGCTACACCTTC.

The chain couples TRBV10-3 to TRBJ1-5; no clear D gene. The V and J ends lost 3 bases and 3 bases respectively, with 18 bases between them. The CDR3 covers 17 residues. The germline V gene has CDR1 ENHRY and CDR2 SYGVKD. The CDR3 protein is CAISDPPEGRANQPQHF. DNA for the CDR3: TGTGCCATCAGTGACCCCCCCGAGGGCAGAGCCAATCAGCCCCAGCATTTT.

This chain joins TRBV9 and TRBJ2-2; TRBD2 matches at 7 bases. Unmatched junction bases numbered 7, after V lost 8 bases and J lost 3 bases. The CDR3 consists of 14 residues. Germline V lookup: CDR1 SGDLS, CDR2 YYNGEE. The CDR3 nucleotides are TGTGCCAGTGGGAGGCGGGGGTACACCGGGGAGCTGTTTTTT. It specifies CASGRRGYTGELFF.

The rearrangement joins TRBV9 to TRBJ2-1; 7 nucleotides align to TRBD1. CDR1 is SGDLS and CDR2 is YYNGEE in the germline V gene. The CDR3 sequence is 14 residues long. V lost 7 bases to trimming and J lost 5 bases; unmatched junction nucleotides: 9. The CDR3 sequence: CASQGVGSNNEQFF. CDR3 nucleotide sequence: TGTGCCAGCCAGGGGGTAGGGTCGAACAATGAGCAGTTCTTC.

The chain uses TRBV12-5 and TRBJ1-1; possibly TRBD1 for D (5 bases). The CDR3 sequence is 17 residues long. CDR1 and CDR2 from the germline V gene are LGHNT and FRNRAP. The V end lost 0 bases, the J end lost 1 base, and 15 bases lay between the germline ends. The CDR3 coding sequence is TGTGCTAGTGGTTTGGTACTCGGCAGGGTCGGGAACACTGAAGCTTTCTTT. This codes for CASGLVLGRVGNTEAFF.

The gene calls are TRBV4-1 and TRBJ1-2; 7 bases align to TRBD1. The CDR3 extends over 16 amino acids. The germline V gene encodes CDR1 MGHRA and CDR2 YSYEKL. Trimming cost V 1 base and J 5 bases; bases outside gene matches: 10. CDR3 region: CASSQGRSQGGYGYTF. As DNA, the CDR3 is TGCGCCAGCAGCCAAGGACGCTCCCAGGGGGGATATGGCTACACCTTC.

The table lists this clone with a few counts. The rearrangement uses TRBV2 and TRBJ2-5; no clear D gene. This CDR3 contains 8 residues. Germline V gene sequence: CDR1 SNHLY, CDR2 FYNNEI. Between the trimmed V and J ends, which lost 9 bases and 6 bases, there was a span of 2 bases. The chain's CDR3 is CASKTQYF. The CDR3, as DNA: TGTGCCAGTAAGACCCAGTACTTC.

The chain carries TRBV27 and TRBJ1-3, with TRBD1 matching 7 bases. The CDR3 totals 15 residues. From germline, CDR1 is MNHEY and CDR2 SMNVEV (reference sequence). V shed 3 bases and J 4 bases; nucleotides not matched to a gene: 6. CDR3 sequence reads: CASSFNRGSGNTIYF. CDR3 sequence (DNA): TGTGCCAGCAGTTTTAACAGGGGTTCGGGAAACACCATATATTTT.

CDR3 protein: CASSSGQGQETQYF. The DNA of the CDR3 is TGTGCCAGCAGCTCCGGACAGGGGCAAGAGACCCAGTACTTC. The V call is TRBV5-6, the J call TRBJ2-5; 9 bases are shared with TRBD1. CDR1 and CDR2 (germline): SGHDT, YYEEEE. The CDR3 sequence is 14 residues long. V shed 3 bases, J shed 2 bases, and the junction held 2 bases outside the gene matches. Combining the CDR3 with reference TRBV5-6 and TRBJ2-5 gives the whole variable domain DAGVTQSPTHLIKTRGQQVTLRCSPKSGHDTVSWYQQALGQGPQFIFQYYEEEERQRGNFPDRFSGHQFPNYSSELNVNALLLGDSALYLCASSSGQGQETQYFGPGTRLLVL.

The CDR3 DNA reads as TGTGCCAGCAGCTTAGGACTAGCGGCCTACGAGCAGTACTTC. Translation: CASSLGLAAYEQYF. This chain links TRBV7-2 with TRBJ2-7; TRBD2 matches at 9 bases. CDR1 SGHTA and CDR2 FQGNSA come from the germline V gene. Germline trimming cut 1 base from V and 2 bases from J; bases unmatched to any gene: 0. The CDR3 loop spans 14 amino acids.

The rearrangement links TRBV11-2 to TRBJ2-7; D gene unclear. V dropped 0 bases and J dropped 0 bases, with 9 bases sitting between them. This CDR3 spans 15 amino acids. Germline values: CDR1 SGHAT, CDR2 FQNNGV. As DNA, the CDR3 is TGTGCCAGCAGCTTAGAACAGTTGAGCTCCTACGAGCAGTACTTC. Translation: CASSLEQLSSYEQYF.

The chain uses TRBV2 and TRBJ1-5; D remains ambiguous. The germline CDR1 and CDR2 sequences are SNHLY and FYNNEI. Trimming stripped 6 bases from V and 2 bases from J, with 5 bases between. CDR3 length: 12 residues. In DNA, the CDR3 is TGTGCCAGCAGGAGGGGCAATCAGCCCCAGCATTTT. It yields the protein CASRRGNQPQHF.

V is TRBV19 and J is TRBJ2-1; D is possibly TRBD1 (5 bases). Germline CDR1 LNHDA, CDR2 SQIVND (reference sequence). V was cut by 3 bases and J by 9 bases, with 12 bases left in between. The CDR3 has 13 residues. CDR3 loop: CASSISQGSEQFF. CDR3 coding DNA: TGTGCCAGTAGTATCTCCCAGGGTAGTGAGCAGTTCTTC.

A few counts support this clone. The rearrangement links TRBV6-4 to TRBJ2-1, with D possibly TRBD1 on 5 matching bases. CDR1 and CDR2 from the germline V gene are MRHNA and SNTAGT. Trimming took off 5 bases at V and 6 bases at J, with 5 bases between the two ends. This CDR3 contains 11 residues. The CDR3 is CASSQGNEQFF. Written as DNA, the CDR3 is TGTGCCAGCAGTCAGGGCAATGAGCAGTTCTTC.

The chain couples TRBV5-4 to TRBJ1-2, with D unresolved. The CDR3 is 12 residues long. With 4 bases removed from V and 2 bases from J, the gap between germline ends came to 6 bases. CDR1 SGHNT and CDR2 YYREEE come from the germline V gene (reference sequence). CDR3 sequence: CASSVSNYGYTF. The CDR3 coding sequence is TGTGCCAGCAGCGTTTCAAACTATGGCTACACCTTC.

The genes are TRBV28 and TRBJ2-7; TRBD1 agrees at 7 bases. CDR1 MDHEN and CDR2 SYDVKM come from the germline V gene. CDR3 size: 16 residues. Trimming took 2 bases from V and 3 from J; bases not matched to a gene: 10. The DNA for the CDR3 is TGTGCCAGCAGTTTACCCTCGACAGGGCATGGCTACGAGCAGTACTTC. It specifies CASSLPSTGHGYEQYF.

CDR3 protein: CASTPFGGNTEAFF. CDR3 sequence (DNA): TGTGCCAGCACCCCCTTTGGCGGGAACACTGAAGCTTTCTTT. The V and J genes are TRBV6-5 and TRBJ1-1, with D hard to call. The CDR3 extends over 14 amino acids. Germline assignment: CDR1 MNHEY and CDR2 SVGAGI. V shed 7 bases and J shed 1 base, with 13 bases lying between them.

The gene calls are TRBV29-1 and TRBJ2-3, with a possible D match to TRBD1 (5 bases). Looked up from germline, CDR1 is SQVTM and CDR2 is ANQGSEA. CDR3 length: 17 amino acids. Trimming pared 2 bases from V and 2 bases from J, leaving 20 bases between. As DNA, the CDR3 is TGCAGCGTTGAATATTCTGGCTCCCAGGGATACACAGATACGCAGTATTTT. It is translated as CSVEYSGSQGYTDTQYF.